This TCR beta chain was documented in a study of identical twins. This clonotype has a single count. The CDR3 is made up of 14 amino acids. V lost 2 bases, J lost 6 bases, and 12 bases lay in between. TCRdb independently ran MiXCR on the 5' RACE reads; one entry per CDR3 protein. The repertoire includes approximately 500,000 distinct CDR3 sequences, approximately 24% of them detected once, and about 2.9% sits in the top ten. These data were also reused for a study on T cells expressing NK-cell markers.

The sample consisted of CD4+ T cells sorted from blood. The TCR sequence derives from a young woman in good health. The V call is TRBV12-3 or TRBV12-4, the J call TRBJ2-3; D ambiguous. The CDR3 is CASSLLIRRDTQYF. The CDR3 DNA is TGTGCCAGCAGTTTACTTATCCGCCGCGATACGCAGTATTTT.